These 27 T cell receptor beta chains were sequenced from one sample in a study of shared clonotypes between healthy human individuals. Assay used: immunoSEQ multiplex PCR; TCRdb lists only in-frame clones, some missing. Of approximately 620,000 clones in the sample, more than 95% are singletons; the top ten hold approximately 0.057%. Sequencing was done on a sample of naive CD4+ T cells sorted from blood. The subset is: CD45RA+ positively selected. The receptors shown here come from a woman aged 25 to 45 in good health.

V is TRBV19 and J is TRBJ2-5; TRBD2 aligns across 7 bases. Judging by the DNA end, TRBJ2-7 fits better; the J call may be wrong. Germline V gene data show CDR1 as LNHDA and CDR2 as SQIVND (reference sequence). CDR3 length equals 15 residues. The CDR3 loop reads CASSRGGGDSYEQYF. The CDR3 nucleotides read TGTGCCAGTAGTAGGGGGGGAGGAGACTCCTACGAGCAGTACTTC.

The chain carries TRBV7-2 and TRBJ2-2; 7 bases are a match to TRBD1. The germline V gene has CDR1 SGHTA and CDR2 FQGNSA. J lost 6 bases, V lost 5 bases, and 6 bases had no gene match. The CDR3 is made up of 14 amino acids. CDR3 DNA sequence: TGTGCCAGCAGCCCCCGACAGGGTTCCGGGGAGCTGTTTTTT. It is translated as CASSPRQGSGELFF.

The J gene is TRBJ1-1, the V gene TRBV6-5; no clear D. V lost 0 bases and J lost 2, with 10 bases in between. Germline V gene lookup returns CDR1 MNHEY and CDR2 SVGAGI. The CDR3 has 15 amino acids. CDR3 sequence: CASSYSNLGNTEAFF. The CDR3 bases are TGTGCCAGCAGTTACTCGAATCTTGGTAACACTGAAGCTTTCTTT.

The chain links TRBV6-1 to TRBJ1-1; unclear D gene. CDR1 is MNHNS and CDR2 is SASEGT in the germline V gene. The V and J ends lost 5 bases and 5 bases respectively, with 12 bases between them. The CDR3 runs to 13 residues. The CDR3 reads CASSLQFGTEAFF. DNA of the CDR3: TGTGCCAGCAGTTTACAGTTCGGTACTGAAGCTTTCTTT.

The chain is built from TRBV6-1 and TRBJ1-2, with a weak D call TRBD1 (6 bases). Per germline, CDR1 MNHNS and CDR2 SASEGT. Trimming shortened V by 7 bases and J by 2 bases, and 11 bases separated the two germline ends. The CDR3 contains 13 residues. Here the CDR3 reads CASTTGRNYGYTF. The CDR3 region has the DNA TGTGCCAGCACGACAGGACGGAACTATGGCTACACCTTC.

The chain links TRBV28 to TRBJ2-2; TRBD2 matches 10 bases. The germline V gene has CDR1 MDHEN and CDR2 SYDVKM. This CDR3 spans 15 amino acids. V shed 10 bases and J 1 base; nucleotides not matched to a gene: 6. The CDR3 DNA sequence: TGTGCCACCCAGTCTAGCGGGAGGAACACCGGGGAGCTGTTTTTT. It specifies CATQSSGRNTGELFF.

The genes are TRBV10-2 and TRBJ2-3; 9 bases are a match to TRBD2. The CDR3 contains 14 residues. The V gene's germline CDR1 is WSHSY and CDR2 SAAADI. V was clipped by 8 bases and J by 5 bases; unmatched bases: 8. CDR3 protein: CASGVAGAVDTQYF. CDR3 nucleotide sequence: TGCGCCAGCGGGGTAGCGGGAGCGGTAGATACGCAGTATTTT.

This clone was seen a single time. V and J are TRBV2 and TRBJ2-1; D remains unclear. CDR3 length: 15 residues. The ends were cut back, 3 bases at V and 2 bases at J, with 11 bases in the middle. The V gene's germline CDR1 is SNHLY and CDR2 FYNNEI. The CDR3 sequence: CASSEFWGPYNEQFF. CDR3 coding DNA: TGTGCCAGCAGTGAGTTTTGGGGTCCCTACAATGAGCAGTTCTTC.

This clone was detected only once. The CDR3 protein is CASSTRVSRAFF. In DNA form, the CDR3 reads TGTGCCAGCAGCACCAGGGTATCCAGAGCTTTCTTT. The genes are TRBV7-9 and TRBJ1-1, with a weak D call TRBD1 (5 bases). V dropped 5 bases and J dropped 10 bases, with 14 bases sitting between them. The CDR3 loop spans 12 amino acids. The germline V gene encodes CDR1 SEHNR and CDR2 FQNEAQ (reference sequence).

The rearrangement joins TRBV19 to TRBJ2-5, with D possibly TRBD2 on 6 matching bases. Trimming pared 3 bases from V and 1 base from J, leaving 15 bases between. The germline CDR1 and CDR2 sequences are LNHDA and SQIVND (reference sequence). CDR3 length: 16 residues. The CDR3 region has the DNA TGTGCCAGTAGTATTCCCCCCCGGGAGCCCCAAGAGACCCAGTACTTC. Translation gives CASSIPPREPQETQYF.

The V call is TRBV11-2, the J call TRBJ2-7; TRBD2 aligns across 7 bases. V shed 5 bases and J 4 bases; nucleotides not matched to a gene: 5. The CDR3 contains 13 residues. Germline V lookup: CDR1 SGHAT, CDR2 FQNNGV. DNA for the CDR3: TGTGCCAGCAGCCCGGGGGGTAAATACGAGCAGTACTTC. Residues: CASSPGGKYEQYF.

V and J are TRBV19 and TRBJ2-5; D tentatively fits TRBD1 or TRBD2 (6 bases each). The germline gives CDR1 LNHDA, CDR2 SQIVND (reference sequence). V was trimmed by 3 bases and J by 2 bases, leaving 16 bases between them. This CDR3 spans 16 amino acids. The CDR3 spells CASSIGPGALQETQYF. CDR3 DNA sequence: TGTGCCAGTAGTATTGGGCCGGGGGCACTACAAGAGACCCAGTACTTC.

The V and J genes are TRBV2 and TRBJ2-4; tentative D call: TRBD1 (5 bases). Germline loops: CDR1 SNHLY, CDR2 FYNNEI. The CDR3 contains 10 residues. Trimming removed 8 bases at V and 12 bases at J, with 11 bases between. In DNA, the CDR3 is TGTGCCAGCGGGCAGGGCTCTCAGTACTTC. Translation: CASGQGSQYF.

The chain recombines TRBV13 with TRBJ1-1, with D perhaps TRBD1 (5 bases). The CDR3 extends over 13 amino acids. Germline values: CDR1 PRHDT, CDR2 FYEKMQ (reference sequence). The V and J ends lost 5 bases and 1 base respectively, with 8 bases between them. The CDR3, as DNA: TGTGCCAGCAGCGCGACAGCGAACACTGAAGCTTTCTTT. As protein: CASSATANTEAFF.

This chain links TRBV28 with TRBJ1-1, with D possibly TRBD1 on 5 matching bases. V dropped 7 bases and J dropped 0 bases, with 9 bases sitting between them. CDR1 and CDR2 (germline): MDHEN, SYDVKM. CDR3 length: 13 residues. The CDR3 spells CASTGGMNTEAFF. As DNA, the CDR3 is TGTGCCAGCACCGGGGGGATGAACACTGAAGCTTTCTTT.

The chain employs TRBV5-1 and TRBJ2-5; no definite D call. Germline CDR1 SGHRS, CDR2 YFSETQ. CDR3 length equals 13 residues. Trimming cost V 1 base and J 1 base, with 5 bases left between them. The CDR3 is CASSLFLQETQYF. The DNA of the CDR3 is TGCGCCAGCAGCTTGTTTCTCCAAGAGACCCAGTACTTC. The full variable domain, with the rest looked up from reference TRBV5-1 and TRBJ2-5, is KAGVTQTPRYLIKTRGQQVTLSCSPISGHRSVSWYQQTPGQGLQFLFEYFSETQRNKGNFPGRFSGRQFSNSRSEMNVSTLELGDSALYLCASSLFLQETQYFGPGTRLLVL.

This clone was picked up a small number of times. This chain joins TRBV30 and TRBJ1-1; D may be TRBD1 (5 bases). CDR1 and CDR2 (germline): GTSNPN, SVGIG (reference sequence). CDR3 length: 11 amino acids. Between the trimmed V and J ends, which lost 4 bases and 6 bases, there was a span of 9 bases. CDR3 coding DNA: TGTGCCTGGATGGGGCGCGCTGAAGCTTTCTTT. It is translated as CAWMGRAEAFF.

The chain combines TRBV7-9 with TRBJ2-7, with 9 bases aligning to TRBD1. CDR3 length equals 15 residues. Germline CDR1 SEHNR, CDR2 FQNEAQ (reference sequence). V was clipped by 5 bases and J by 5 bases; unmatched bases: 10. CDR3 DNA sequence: TGTGCCAGCAGCCAACCGGACAGGGGTAAGGACGAGCAGTACTTC. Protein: CASSQPDRGKDEQYF.

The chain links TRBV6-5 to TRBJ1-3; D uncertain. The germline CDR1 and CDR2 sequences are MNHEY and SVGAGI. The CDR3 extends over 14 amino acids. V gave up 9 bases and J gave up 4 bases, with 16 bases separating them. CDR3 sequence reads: CASQTSHGGNTIYF. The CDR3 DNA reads TGTGCCAGTCAGACATCACACGGGGGAAACACCATATATTTT.

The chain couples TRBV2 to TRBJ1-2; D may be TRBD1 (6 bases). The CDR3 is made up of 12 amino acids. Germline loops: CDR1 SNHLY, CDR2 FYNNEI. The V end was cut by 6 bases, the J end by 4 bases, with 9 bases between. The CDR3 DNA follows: TGTGCCAGCAGAGGGGGGATCTATGGCTACACCTTC. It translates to CASRGGIYGYTF.

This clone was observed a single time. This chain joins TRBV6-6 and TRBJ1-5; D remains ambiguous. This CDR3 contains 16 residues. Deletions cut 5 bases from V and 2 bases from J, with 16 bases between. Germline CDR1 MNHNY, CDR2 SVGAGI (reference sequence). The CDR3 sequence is CASSHASGVGNQPQHF. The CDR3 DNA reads TGTGCCAGCAGTCATGCTTCGGGAGTCGGCAATCAGCCCCAGCATTTT.

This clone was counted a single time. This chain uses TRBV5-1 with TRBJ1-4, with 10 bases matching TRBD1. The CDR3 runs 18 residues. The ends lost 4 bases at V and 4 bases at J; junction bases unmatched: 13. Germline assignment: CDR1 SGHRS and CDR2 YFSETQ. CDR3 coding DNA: TGCGCCAGCAGCCTCCGGGCCCATGACAGGGGGCGTAATGAAAAACTGTTTTTT. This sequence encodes CASSLRAHDRGRNEKLFF.

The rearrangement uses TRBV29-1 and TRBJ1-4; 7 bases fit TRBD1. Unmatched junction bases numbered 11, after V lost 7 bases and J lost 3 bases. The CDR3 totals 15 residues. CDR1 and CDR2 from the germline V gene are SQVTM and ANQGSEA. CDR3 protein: CSAGDGGTANEKLFF. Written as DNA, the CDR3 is TGCAGCGCCGGGGACGGGGGGACAGCTAATGAAAAACTGTTTTTT.

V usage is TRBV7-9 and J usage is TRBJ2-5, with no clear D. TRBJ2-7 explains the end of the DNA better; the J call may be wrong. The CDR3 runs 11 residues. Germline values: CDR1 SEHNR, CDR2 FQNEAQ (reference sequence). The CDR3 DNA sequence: TGTGCCAGCAGCTTAACGGACGAGCAGTACTTC. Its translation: CASSLTDEQYF.

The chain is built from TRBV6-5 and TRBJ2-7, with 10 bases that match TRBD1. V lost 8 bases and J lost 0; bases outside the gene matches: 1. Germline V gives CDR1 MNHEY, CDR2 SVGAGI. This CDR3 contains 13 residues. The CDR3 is CASRTGGSYEQYF. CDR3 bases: TGTGCCAGCCGGACAGGGGGCTCCTACGAGCAGTACTTC.

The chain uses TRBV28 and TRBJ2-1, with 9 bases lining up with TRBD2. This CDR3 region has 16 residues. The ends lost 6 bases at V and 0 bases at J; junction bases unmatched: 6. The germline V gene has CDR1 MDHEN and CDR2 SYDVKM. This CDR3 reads CASRRDSGSSYNEQFF. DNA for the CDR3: TGTGCCAGCAGGAGGGATAGCGGGAGCTCCTACAATGAGCAGTTCTTC.

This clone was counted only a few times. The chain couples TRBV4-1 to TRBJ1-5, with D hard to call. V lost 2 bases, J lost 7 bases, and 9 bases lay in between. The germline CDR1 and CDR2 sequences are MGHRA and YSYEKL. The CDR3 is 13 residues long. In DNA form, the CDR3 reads TGCGCCAGCAGCCAATTGGGTAACCAGCCCCAGCATTTT. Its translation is CASSQLGNQPQHF.